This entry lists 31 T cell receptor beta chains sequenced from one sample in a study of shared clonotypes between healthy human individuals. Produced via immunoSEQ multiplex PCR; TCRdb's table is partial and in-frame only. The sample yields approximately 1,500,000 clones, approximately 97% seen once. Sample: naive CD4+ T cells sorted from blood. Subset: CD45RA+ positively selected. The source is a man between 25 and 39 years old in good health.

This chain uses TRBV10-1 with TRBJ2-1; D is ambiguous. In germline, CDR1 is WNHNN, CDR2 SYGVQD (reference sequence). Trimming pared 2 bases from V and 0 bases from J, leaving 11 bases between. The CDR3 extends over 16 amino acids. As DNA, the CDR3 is TGCGCCAGCAGTGAGGCAACTACCCTCTCCTACAATGAGCAGTTCTTC. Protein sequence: CASSEATTLSYNEQFF.

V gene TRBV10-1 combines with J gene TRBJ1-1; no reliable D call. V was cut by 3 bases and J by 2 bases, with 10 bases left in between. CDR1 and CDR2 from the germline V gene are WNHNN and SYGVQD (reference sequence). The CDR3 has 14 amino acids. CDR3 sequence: CASSELGVNTEAFF. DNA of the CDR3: TGCGCCAGCAGTGAACTGGGCGTTAACACTGAAGCTTTCTTT.

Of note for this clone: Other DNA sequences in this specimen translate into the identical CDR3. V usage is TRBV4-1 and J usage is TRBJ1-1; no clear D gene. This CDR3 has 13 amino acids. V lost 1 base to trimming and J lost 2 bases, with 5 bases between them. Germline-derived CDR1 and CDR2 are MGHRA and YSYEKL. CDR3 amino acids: CASSQVGNTEAFF. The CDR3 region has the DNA TGCGCCAGCAGCCAAGTAGGAAACACTGAAGCTTTCTTT.

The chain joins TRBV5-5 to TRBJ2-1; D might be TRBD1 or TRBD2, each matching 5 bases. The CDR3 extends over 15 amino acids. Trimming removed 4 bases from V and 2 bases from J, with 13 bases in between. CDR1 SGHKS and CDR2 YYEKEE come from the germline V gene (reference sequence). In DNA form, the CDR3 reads TGTGCCAGCAGCCCCGAGGGGTACCCCTACAATGAGCAGTTCTTC. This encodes CASSPEGYPYNEQFF.

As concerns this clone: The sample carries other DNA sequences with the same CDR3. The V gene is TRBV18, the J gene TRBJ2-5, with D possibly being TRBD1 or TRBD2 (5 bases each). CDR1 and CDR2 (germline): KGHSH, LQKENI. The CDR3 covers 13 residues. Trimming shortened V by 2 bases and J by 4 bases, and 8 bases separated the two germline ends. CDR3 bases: TGTGCCAGCTCACCAGGGGGACGAGAGACCCAGTACTTC. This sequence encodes CASSPGGRETQYF.

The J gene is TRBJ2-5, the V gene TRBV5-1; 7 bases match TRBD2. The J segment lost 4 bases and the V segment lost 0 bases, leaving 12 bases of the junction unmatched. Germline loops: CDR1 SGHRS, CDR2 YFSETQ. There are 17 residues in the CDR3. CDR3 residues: CASSLAVGRERVETQYF. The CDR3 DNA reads TGCGCCAGCAGCTTGGCGGTGGGGCGGGAGAGAGTAGAGACCCAGTACTTC.

The CDR3 DNA follows: TGCGCCAGCAGCGAACCTTGGGGGGATACGCAGTATTTT. It encodes CASSEPWGDTQYF. The chain is built from TRBV5-1 and TRBJ2-3, with D tentatively TRBD1 or TRBD2 (5 bases each). Trimming took 4 bases from V and 6 from J, leaving 12 bases between them. The CDR3 is made up of 13 amino acids. Germline V lookup: CDR1 SGHRS, CDR2 YFSETQ.

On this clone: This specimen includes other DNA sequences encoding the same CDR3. CDR3 nucleotides: TGTGCCAGCAGCCCCACGGGTGGCTCCTACAATGAGCAGTTCTTC. It specifies CASSPTGGSYNEQFF. The rearrangement uses TRBV9 and TRBJ2-1, with D unclear. CDR3 size: 15 residues. Germline V gives CDR1 SGDLS, CDR2 YYNGEE. The V gene lost 4 bases and the J gene lost 0 bases, with 11 bases spanning the gap.

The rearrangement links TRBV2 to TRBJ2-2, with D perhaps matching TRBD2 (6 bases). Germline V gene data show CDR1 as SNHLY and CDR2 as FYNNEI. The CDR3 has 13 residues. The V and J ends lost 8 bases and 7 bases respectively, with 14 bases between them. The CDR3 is CASRTKNGGELFF. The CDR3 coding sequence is TGTGCCAGCCGGACTAAAAATGGCGGGGAGCTGTTTTTT.

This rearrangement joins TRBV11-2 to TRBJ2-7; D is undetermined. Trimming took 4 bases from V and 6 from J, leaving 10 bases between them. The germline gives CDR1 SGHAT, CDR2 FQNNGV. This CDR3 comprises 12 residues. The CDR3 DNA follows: TGTGCCAGCAGCTGGTACGGCTCCGAGCAGTACTTC. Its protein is CASSWYGSEQYF.

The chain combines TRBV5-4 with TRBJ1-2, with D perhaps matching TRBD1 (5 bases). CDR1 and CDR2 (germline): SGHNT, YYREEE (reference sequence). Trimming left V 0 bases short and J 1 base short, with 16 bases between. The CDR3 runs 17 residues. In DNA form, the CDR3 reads TGTGCCAGCAGCTTGGGGGCGGGGGTCCGGTTTAACTATGGCTACACCTTC. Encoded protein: CASSLGAGVRFNYGYTF.

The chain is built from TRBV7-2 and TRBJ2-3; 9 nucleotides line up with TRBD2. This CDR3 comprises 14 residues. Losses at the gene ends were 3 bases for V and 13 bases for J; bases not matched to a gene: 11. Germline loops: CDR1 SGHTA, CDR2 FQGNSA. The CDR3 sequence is CASSFGRRGGSKYF. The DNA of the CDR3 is TGTGCCAGCAGCTTCGGGCGGCGGGGGGGGTCGAAGTATTTT.

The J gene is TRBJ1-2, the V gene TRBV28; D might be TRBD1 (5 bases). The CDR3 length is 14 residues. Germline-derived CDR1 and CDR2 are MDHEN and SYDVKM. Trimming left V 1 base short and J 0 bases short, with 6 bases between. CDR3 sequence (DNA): TGTGCCAGCAGTTTATCGGGACCTAACTATGGCTACACCTTC. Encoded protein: CASSLSGPNYGYTF.

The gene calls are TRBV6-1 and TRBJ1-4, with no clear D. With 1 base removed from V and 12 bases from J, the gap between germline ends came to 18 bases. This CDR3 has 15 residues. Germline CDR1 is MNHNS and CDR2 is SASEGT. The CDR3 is CASSEEAGLLRELFF. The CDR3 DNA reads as TGTGCCAGCAGTGAAGAAGCAGGTCTGTTAAGGGAACTGTTTTTT.

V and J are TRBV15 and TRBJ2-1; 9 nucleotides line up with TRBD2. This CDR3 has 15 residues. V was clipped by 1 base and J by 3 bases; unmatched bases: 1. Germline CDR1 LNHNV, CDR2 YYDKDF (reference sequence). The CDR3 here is CATSRVTSGYNEQFF. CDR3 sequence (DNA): TGTGCCACCAGCAGAGTGACTAGCGGCTACAATGAGCAGTTCTTC.

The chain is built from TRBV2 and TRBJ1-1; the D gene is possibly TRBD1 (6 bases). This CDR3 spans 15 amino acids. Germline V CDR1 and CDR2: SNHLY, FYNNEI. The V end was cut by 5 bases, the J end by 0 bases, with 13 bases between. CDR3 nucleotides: TGTGCCAGCAGTTCCGGACAGAACATGAACACTGAAGCTTTCTTT. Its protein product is CASSSGQNMNTEAFF.

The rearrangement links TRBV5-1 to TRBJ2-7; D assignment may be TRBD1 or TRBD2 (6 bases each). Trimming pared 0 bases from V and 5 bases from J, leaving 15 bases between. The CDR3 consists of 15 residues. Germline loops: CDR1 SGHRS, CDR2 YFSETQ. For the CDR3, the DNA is TGCGCCAGCAGCTTGGTCGGAGGGGGGCTGGACGAGCAGTACTTC. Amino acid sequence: CASSLVGGGLDEQYF.

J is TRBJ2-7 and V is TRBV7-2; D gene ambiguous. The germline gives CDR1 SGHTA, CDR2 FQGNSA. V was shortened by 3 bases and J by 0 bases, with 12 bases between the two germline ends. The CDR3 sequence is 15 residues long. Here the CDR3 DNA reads TGTGCCAGCAGCTTGGGTATTGGTGGCTCCTACGAGCAGTACTTC. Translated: CASSLGIGGSYEQYF.

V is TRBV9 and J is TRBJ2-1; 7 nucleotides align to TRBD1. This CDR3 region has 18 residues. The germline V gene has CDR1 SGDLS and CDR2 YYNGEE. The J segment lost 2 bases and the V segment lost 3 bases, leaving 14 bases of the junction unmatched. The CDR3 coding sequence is TGTGCCAGCAGCGGTGCAAGAGGGGGCTCCTGGGCCTACAATGAGCAGTTCTTC. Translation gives CASSGARGGSWAYNEQFF.

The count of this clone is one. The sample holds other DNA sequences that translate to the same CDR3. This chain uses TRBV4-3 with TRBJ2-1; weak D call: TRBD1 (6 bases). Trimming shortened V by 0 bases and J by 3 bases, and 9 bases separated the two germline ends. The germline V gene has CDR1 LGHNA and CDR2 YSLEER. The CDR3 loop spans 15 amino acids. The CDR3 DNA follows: TGCGCCAGCAGCCAAGAAGGCAGGGGCTACAATGAGCAGTTCTTC. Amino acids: CASSQEGRGYNEQFF.

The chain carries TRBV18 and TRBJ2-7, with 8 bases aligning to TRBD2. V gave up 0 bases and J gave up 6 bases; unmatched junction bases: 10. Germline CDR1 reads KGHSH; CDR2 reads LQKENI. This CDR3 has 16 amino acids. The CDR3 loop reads CASSPPSGGLDSEQYF. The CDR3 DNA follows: TGTGCCAGCTCACCACCGTCGGGAGGGCTGGATAGCGAGCAGTACTTC. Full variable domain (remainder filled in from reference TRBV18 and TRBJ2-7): NAGVMQNPRHLVRRRGQEARLRCSPMKGHSHVYWYRQLPEEGLKFMVYLQKENIIDESGMPKERFSAEFPKEGPSILRIQQVVRGDSAAYFCASSPPSGGLDSEQYFGPGTRLTVT.

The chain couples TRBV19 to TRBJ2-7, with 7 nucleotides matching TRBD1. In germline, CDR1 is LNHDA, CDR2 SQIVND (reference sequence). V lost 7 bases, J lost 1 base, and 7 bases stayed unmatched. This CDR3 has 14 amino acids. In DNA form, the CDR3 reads TGTGCCAGTAAGGGGGACAGCCAGTCCTACGAGCAGTACTTC. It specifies CASKGDSQSYEQYF.

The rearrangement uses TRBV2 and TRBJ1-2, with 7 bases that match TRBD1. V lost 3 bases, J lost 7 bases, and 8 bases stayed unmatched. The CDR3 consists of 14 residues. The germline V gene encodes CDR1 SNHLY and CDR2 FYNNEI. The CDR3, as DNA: TGTGCCAGCAGTGAGGGCAGGGGGAGCCGTGGCTACACCTTC. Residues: CASSEGRGSRGYTF.

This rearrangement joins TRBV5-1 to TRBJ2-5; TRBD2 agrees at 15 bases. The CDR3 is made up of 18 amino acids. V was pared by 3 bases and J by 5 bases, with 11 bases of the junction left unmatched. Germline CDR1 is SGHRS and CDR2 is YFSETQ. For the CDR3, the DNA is TGCGCCAGCAGCTCCGGACTAGCGGGAGGGCCCCGGTCGGAGACCCAGTACTTC. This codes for CASSSGLAGGPRSETQYF.

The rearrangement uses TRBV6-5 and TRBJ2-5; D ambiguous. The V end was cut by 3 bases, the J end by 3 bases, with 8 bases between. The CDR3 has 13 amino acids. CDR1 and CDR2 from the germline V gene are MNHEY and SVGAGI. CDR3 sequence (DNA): TGTGCCAGCAGTTATGGTAAAAAAGAGACCCAGTACTTC. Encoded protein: CASSYGKKETQYF.

The CDR3 nucleotides read TGTGCCAGCAGCACTCGTCCCGGGACAGGGATCGAGCAGTACTTC. Its protein product is CASSTRPGTGIEQYF. The chain has TRBV14 and TRBJ2-7; 9 positions match TRBD1. Germline lookup yields CDR1 SGHDN and CDR2 FVKESK. Germline trimming cut 5 bases from V and 6 bases from J; bases unmatched to any gene: 11. This CDR3 region has 15 residues.

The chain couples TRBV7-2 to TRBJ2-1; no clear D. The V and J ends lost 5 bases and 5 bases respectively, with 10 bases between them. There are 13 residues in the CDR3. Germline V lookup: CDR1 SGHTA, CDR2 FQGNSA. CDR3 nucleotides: TGTGCCAGCAGCACCCCCTCAAACAATGAGCAGTTCTTC. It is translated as CASSTPSNNEQFF. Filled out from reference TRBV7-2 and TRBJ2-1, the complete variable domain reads GAGVSQSPSNKVTEKGKDVELRCDPISGHTALYWYRQSLGQGLEFLIYFQGNSAPDKSGLPSDRFSAERTGGSVSTLTIQRTQQEDSAVYLCASSTPSNNEQFFGPGTRLTVL.

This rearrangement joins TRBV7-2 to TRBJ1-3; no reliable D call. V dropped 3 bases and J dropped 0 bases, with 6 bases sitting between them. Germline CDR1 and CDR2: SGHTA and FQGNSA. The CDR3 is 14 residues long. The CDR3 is CASSFKNSGNTIYF. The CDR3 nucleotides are TGTGCCAGCAGCTTTAAGAACTCTGGAAACACCATATATTTT.

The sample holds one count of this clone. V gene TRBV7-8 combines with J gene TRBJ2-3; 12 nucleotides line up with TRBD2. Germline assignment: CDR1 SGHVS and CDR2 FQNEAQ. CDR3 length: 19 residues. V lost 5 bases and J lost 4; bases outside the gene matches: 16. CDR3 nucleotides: TGTGCCAGCAGCAAAAGGGCTAGCGGGAGGGTGAGGTCCCCAGATACGCAGTATTTT. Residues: CASSKRASGRVRSPDTQYF.

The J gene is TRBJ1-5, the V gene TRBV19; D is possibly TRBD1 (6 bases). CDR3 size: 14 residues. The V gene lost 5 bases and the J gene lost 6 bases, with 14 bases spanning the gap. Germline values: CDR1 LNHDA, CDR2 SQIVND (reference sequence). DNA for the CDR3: TGTGCCAGTAGTCTCGCAGGGGTTCCTCAGCCCCAGCATTTT. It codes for CASSLAGVPQPQHF.

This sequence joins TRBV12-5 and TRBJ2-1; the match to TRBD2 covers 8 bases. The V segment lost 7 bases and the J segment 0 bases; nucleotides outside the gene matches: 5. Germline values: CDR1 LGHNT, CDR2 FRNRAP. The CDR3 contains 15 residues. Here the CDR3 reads CASATSGSSYNEQFF. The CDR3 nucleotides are TGTGCTAGTGCCACCAGCGGGAGCTCCTACAATGAGCAGTTCTTC.